A selection of T cell receptor beta chains follows, all from one sample in a study of cytomegalovirus exposure and HLA in healthy donors. TCRdb's table, derived via immunoSEQ multiplex PCR, lists solely in-frame clones and lacks some. The profile covers roughly 220,000 clones, with around four fifths appearing a single time and approximately 1.5% taken by the ten largest. Sequencing was performed on PBMCs. All receptors come from a man aged 45-65 years in good health and CMV-seronegative. Both conserved end residues are part of each CDR3. D genes are given only for firm matches. Rows give clone size only sometimes, using once, few, many, or a class for an expanded clone.

clone size: .
D gene: .
J gene: TRBJ2-2
V gene: TRBV28
CDR3 DNA: TGTGCCAGCAGTTTACCATCCCCCGGGGAGCTGTTTTTT
CDR3 protein: CASSLPSPGELFF

clone size: .
D gene: .
J gene: TRBJ1-1
V gene: TRBV28
CDR3 DNA: TGTGCCAGCAGTTGGGGGGGCGGGGGGAACACTGAAGCTTTCTTT
CDR3 protein: CASSWGGGGNTEAFF

clone size: .
D gene: TRBD2
J gene: TRBJ2-1
V gene: TRBV7-9
CDR3 DNA: TGTGCCAGCAGCCCGCCCGGGACTAGCGGGTACTACAATGAGCAGTTCTTC
CDR3 protein: CASSPPGTSGYYNEQFF

clone size: .
D gene: .
J gene: TRBJ2-3
V gene: TRBV29-1
CDR3 DNA: TGCAGCGTTGAAGTGTGGCCGGCGACATCCTATACGCAGTATTTT
CDR3 protein: CSVEVWPATSYTQYF

clone size: .
D gene: TRBD1
J gene: TRBJ1-1
V gene: TRBV19
CDR3 DNA: TGCGCCAGCCGTGGGACAGGGGACGGGAACACTGAAGCTTTCTTT
CDR3 protein: CASRGTGDGNTEAFF

clone size: .
D gene: .
J gene: TRBJ1-5
V gene: TRBV28
CDR3 DNA: TGTGCCAGCAGTTTCCAGGGGAATCAGCCCCAGCATTTT
CDR3 protein: CASSFQGNQPQHF

clone size: .
D gene: .
J gene: TRBJ2-1
V gene: TRBV10-3
CDR3 DNA: TGTGCCATCAGTGAGTTAGAGTACGAGCAGTTCTTC
CDR3 protein: CAISELEYEQFF

clone size: .
D gene: .
J gene: TRBJ2-3
V gene: TRBV5-1
CDR3 DNA: TGCGCCAGCAGCCCCCTCCCGTCAGATACGCAGTATTTT
CDR3 protein: CASSPLPSDTQYF

clone size: few
D gene: TRBD2
J gene: TRBJ2-1
V gene: TRBV4-1
CDR3 DNA: TGCGCCAGCAGCCAAGTTTGGCGGGAGGCTGAGCAGTTCTTC
CDR3 protein: CASSQVWREAEQFF

clone size: .
D gene: TRBD1
J gene: TRBJ1-4
V gene: TRBV19
CDR3 DNA: TGTGCCAGTAGGGAAAGGGGGCTGGAAAAACTGTTTTTT
CDR3 protein: CASRERGLEKLFF

clone size: once
D gene: .
J gene: TRBJ2-7
V gene: TRBV5-1
CDR3 DNA: TGCGCCAGCAGCTTGGTTCCGGGCGAGCAGTACTTC
CDR3 protein: CASSLVPGEQYF

clone size: .
D gene: TRBD1
J gene: TRBJ1-5
V gene: TRBV27
CDR3 DNA: TGTGCCAGCAGTAGGGACAGGTTAAGCAATCAGCCCCAGCATTTT
CDR3 protein: CASSRDRLSNQPQHF

clone size: .
D gene: TRBD2
J gene: TRBJ2-7
V gene: TRBV4-1
CDR3 DNA: TGCGCCAGCAGCCAAGGTACTAGCGGGGTCATGTACGAGCAGTACTTC
CDR3 protein: CASSQGTSGVMYEQYF

clone size: .
D gene: TRBD2
J gene: TRBJ2-1
V gene: TRBV9
CDR3 DNA: TGTGCCAGCAGCGTTTTACCGGGACTAGCGGGAGGATCCTCCTACAATGAGCAGTTCTTC
CDR3 protein: CASSVLPGLAGGSSYNEQFF

clone size: .
D gene: TRBD1
J gene: TRBJ2-7
V gene: TRBV27
CDR3 DNA: TGTGCCAGCAGTCTGGGACAGACCTACGAGCAGTACTTC
CDR3 protein: CASSLGQTYEQYF

clone size: .
D gene: .
J gene: TRBJ1-3
V gene: TRBV4-2
CDR3 DNA: TGTGCCAGCAGCCAAGAGGCACACAGCTCTGGAAACACCATATATTTT
CDR3 protein: CASSQEAHSSGNTIYF

clone size: .
D gene: TRBD2
J gene: TRBJ2-3
V gene: TRBV7-3
CDR3 DNA: TGTGCCAGCAGCTCGCGGACTAGCGGGGGCACAGATACGCAGTATTTT
CDR3 protein: CASSSRTSGGTDTQYF

clone size: few
D gene: TRBD2
J gene: TRBJ2-1
V gene: TRBV5-4
CDR3 DNA: TGTGCCAGCAGCAAGAAAACCGGGACTACTTACAATGAGCAGTTCTTC
CDR3 protein: CASSKKTGTTYNEQFF

clone size: once
D gene: .
J gene: TRBJ1-2
V gene: TRBV19
CDR3 DNA: TGTGCCAGTAGAGATTGGACAAGCGAAAACTATGGCTACACCTTC
CDR3 protein: CASRDWTSENYGYTF

clone size: .
D gene: .
J gene: TRBJ2-7
V gene: TRBV7-3
CDR3 DNA: TGTGCCAGCAGCGTGGGCGGGAATCTCGGCGAGCAGTACTTC
CDR3 protein: CASSVGGNLGEQYF

clone size: .
D gene: TRBD2
J gene: TRBJ2-1
V gene: TRBV2
CDR3 DNA: TGTGCCAGCAGTGGGACTAGCGGTCATGAGCAGTTCTTC
CDR3 protein: CASSGTSGHEQFF

clone size: .
D gene: .
J gene: TRBJ2-1
V gene: TRBV2
CDR3 DNA: TGTGCCAGCAGTGGAGCGCTAGCGTTCCAAAGCTCCTACAATGAGCAGTTCTTC
CDR3 protein: CASSGALAFQSSYNEQFF

clone size: few
D gene: .
J gene: TRBJ1-2
V gene: TRBV11-2
CDR3 DNA: TGTGCCAGCAGCCCAGCGACCCTGACGGGCTACACCTTC
CDR3 protein: CASSPATLTGYTF

clone size: .
D gene: .
J gene: TRBJ1-1
V gene: TRBV29-1
CDR3 DNA: TGCAGCGTCCTACGGGGGACGACTGAAGCTTTCTTT
CDR3 protein: CSVLRGTTEAFF

clone size: once
D gene: .
J gene: TRBJ1-5
V gene: TRBV10-1
CDR3 DNA: TGCGCCAGCAGTGAGATTGCGGGGTTTAGTCAGCCCCAGCATTTT
CDR3 protein: CASSEIAGFSQPQHF

clone size: .
D gene: TRBD1
J gene: TRBJ2-7
V gene: TRBV2
CDR3 DNA: TGTGCCAGCAGGAGGACAGGGCCCAACGAGCAGTACTTC
CDR3 protein: CASRRTGPNEQYF

clone size: few
D gene: TRBD1
J gene: TRBJ2-1
V gene: TRBV27
CDR3 DNA: TGTGCCAGCAGTCCACGGACAGGGCTGAGGAATGAGCAGTTCTTC
CDR3 protein: CASSPRTGLRNEQFF

clone size: .
D gene: .
J gene: TRBJ2-2
V gene: TRBV7-9
CDR3 DNA: TGTGCCAGCAGCAGCCCGGGGACCGGGGAGCTGTTTTTT
CDR3 protein: CASSSPGTGELFF

clone size: .
D gene: .
J gene: TRBJ2-7
V gene: TRBV5-6
CDR3 DNA: TGTGCCAGCAGCTTGGGCTACAGCATCTCCTACGAGCAGTACTTC
CDR3 protein: CASSLGYSISYEQYF

clone size: .
D gene: TRBD2
J gene: TRBJ2-7
V gene: TRBV2
CDR3 DNA: TGTGCCAGCAGGCCACTAGCGGCCCCGACTTACTACGAGCAGTACTTC
CDR3 protein: CASRPLAAPTYYEQYF

clone size: .
D gene: .
J gene: TRBJ2-7
V gene: TRBV5-6
CDR3 DNA: TGTGCCAGCAGCTTGGGAGGCTCACCCTACGAGCAGTACTTC
CDR3 protein: CASSLGGSPYEQYF

clone size: .
D gene: TRBD2
J gene: TRBJ2-1
V gene: TRBV19
CDR3 DNA: TGTGCCAGTAGTAACCCGGGACTAGGGTACAATGAGCAGTTCTTC
CDR3 protein: CASSNPGLGYNEQFF

clone size: once
D gene: .
J gene: TRBJ2-7
V gene: TRBV28
CDR3 DNA: TGTGCCAGCAGTCCCTATGACTATAACTCCTACGAGCAGTACTTC
CDR3 protein: CASSPYDYNSYEQYF

clone size: few
D gene: TRBD2
J gene: TRBJ2-2
V gene: TRBV5-1
CDR3 DNA: TGCGCCAGCAGCTTCGGGGGGAGCACCGGGGAGCTGTTTTTT
CDR3 protein: CASSFGGSTGELFF

clone size: .
D gene: TRBD1
J gene: TRBJ1-2
V gene: TRBV7-2
CDR3 DNA: TGTGCCAGCAGCTTAGAACAGGGGCCAAACTATGGCTACACCTTC
CDR3 protein: CASSLEQGPNYGYTF

clone size: .
D gene: TRBD2
J gene: TRBJ2-1
V gene: TRBV9
CDR3 DNA: TGTGCCAGCAGCTCCTACAGCGGGAGGGTCGATGAGCAGTTCTTC
CDR3 protein: CASSSYSGRVDEQFF

clone size: .
D gene: TRBD2
J gene: TRBJ2-7
V gene: TRBV27
CDR3 DNA: TGTGCCAGCAGTACACGGACTAGGGGTGGTTCCTACGAGCAGTACTTC
CDR3 protein: CASSTRTRGGSYEQYF

clone size: .
D gene: TRBD2
J gene: TRBJ2-5
V gene: TRBV28
CDR3 DNA: TGTGCCAGCAGTTCGCGGCTAGCGGGACAAGAGACCCAGTACTTC
CDR3 protein: CASSSRLAGQETQYF

clone size: .
D gene: TRBD2
J gene: TRBJ2-5
V gene: TRBV28
CDR3 DNA: TGTGCCAGCAGTTTCCTACTAGCGGGAACACAAGAGACCCAGTACTTC
CDR3 protein: CASSFLLAGTQETQYF

clone size: .
D gene: .
J gene: TRBJ1-2
V gene: TRBV19
CDR3 DNA: TGTGCCAGTAGTATCTCCGAGTCGCGGACAGTGAACTATGGCTACACCTTC
CDR3 protein: CASSISESRTVNYGYTF

clone size: .
D gene: TRBD2
J gene: TRBJ2-7
V gene: TRBV7-8
CDR3 DNA: TGTGCCAGCAGCTCCCATTTAGGGCGGGAGTATTACGAGCAGTACTTC
CDR3 protein: CASSSHLGREYYEQYF